This T cell receptor (beta chain) was observed in a study of early T cells in non-severe SARS-CoV-2 infection. Study-wide results and caveats: Comparison of clonotypes with VDJdb favored anti-spike CD8 responses while missing private and CD4 specificities.

This clonotype was detected a few times. Its matching antigen is unknown. The CDR3 is 16 residues long. V shed 0 bases and J 4 bases; nucleotides not matched to a gene: 6. The germline gives CDR1 LGHNA, CDR2 YNFKEQ. TCRdb re-analysed the 5' RACE reads in MiXCR, keeping a single row per CDR3 protein. The sample gives around 60,000 distinct CDR3 sequences, roughly 13% of which show up once; more than 8.5% is in the top ten. The sequence came from an adult who was a healthcare worker with PCR-confirmed SARS-CoV-2 infection or an uninfected control (not recorded which). The J gene is TRBJ2-7, the V gene TRBV4-2; TRBD2 agrees at 10 bases. The sample taken for sequencing was whole blood. The DNA of the CDR3 is TGTGCCAGCAGCCAAGATCTGAGCGGGAGGGTTTACGAGCAGTACTTC. It translates to CASSQDLSGRVYEQYF.